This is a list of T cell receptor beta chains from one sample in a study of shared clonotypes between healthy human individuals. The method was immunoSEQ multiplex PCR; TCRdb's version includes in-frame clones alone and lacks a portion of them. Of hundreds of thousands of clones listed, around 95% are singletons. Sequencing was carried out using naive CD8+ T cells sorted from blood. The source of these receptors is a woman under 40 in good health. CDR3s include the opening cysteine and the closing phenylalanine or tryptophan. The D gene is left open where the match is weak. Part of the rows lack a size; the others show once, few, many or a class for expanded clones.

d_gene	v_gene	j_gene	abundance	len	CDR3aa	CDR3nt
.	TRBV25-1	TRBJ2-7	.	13	CASSLWGLDEQYF	TGTGCCAGCAGCCTGTGGGGGCTCGACGAGCAGTACTTC
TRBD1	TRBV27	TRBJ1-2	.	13	CASRATGGHGYTF	TGTGCCAGCAGAGCTACAGGGGGCCATGGCTACACCTTC
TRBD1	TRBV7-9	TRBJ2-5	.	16	CASSLVRGQGRETQYF	TGTGCCAGCAGCTTAGTTAGGGGGCAGGGCCGAGAGACCCAGTACTTC
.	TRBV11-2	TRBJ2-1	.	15	CASSLGQGTYNEQFF	TGTGCCAGCAGCTTAGGCCAGGGAACATACAATGAGCAGTTCTTC
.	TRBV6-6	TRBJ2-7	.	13	CASSYVRRGEQYF	TGTGCCAGCAGTTACGTCCGGAGGGGCGAGCAGTACTTC
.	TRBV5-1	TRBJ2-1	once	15	CASSLVSDGYNEQFF	TGCGCCAGCAGCTTGGTTTCAGATGGATACAATGAGCAGTTCTTC
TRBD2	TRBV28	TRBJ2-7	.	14	CASSKVTYGREQYF	TGTGCCAGCAGTAAAGTGACTTACGGGAGGGAGCAGTACTTC
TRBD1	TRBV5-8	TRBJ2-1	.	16	CASSLEVRTGQHEQFF	TGTGCCAGCAGCTTGGAGGTGAGGACAGGGCAGCATGAGCAGTTCTTC
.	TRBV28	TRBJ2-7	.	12	CASQGRSYEQYF	TGTGCCAGCCAGGGCCGCTCCTACGAGCAGTACTTC
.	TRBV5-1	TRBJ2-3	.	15	CASSLFPSSTDTQYF	TGCGCCAGCAGCTTGTTCCCTTCTAGCACAGATACGCAGTATTTT
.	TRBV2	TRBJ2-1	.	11	CASSEGREQFF	TGTGCCAGCAGTGAAGGCCGTGAGCAGTTCTTC
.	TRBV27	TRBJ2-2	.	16	CASSPLGGVSLRELFF	TGTGCCAGCAGTCCCCTGGGGGGAGTCTCCCTCCGGGAGCTGTTTTTT
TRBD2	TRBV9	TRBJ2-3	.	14	CASSLAGGTDTQYF	TGTGCCAGCTCGCTAGCGGGTGGCACAGATACGCAGTATTTT
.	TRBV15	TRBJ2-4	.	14	CATSSEGGADIQYF	TGTGCCACCAGCAGCGAGGGGGGCGCGGACATTCAGTACTTC
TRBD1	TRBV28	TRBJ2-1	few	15	CASRTPPTGGNEQFF	TGTGCCAGCAGGACTCCGCCGACAGGGGGGAATGAGCAGTTCTTC
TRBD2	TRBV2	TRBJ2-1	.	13	CASRSGLAVLWFF	TGTGCCAGCAGATCGGGACTAGCGGTCCTTTGGTTCTTC
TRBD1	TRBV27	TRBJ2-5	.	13	CATLGQGEETQYF	TGTGCCACCCTAGGACAGGGAGAAGAGACCCAGTACTTC
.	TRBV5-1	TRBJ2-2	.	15	CASSLGAVNTGELFF	TGCGCCAGCAGCTTGGGGGCCGTGAACACCGGGGAGCTGTTTTTT
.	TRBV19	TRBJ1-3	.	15	CASKIGLTSGNTIYF	TGTGCCAGTAAGATCGGGTTGACCTCTGGAAACACCATATATTTT
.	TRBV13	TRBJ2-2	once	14	CASSLGGGSGELFF	TGTGCCAGCAGCTTAGGAGGGGGATCCGGGGAGCTGTTTTTT
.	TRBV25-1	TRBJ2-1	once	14	CASSAELGDNEQFF	TGTGCCAGCAGTGCAGAATTGGGTGACAATGAGCAGTTCTTC
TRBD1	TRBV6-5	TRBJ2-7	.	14	CASSYAGGLYEQYF	TGTGCCAGCAGTTACGCAGGGGGCCTCTACGAGCAGTACTTC
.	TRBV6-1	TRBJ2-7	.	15	CASSLDPLISYEQYF	TGTGCCAGCAGTTTGGATCCCCTTATCTCCTACGAGCAGTACTTC
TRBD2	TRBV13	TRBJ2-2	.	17	CASSLGLERGNTGELFF	TGTGCCAGCAGCTTAGGCCTTGAGCGGGGGAACACCGGGGAGCTGTTTTTT
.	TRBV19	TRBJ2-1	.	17	CASRERMGGATGNEQFF	TGTGCCAGTAGGGAAAGGATGGGGGGGGCTACCGGTAATGAGCAGTTCTTC
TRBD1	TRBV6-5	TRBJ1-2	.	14	CASSYSTGGYGYTF	TGTGCCAGCAGTTACTCTACAGGGGGCTATGGCTACACCTTC
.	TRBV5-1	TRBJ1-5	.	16	CASSLYGMTSNQPQHF	TGCGCCAGCAGCTTGTACGGGATGACGTCCAATCAGCCCCAGCATTTT
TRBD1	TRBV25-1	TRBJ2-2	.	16	CASSGQGGKVAGELFF	TGTGCCAGCAGTGGACAGGGTGGGAAAGTCGCCGGGGAGCTGTTTTTT
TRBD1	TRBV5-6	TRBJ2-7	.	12	CASSQGVGEQYF	TGTGCCAGCAGCCAGGGGGTTGGCGAGCAGTACTTC
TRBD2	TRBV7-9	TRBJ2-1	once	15	CASSFPGTTNNEQFF	TGTGCCAGCAGCTTTCCCGGGACTACCAACAATGAGCAGTTCTTC
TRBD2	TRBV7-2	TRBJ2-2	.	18	CASSFPLLAGVRTGELFF	TGTGCCAGCAGCTTCCCCCTACTAGCGGGAGTTCGAACCGGGGAGCTGTTTTTT